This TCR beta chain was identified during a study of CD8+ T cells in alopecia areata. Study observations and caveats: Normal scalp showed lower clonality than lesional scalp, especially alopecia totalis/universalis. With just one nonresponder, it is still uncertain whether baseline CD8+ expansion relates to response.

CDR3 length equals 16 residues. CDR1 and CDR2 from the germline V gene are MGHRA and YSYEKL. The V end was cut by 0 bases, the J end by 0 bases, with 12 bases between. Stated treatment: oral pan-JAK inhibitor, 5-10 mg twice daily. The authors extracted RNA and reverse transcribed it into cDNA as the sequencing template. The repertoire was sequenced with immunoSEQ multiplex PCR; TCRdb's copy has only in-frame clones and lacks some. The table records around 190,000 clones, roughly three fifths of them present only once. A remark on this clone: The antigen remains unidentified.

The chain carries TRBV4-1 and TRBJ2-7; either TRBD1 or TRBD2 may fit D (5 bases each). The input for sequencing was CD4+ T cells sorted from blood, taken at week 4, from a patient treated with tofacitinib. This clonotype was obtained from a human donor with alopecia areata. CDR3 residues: CASSQERDPNSYEQYF. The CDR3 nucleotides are TGCGCCAGCAGCCAAGAGAGGGACCCAAACTCCTACGAGCAGTACTTC.